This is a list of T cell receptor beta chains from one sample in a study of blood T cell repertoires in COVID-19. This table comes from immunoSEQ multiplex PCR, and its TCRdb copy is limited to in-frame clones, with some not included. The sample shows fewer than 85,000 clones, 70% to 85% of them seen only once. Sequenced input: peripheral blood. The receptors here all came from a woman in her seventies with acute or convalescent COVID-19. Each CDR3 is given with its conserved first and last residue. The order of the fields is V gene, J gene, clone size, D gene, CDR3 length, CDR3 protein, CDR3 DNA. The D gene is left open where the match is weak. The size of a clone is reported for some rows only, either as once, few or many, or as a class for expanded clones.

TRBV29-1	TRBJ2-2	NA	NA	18	CSVEGFPGRQEATGELFF	TGCAGCGTTGAAGGGTTCCCCGGTCGACAGGAGGCCACCGGGGAGCTGTTTTTT
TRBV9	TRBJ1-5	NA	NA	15	CASSVEAGSNQPQHF	TGTGCCAGCAGCGTAGAGGCAGGGAGCAATCAGCCCCAGCATTTT
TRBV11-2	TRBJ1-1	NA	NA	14	CASSLDPAGSEAFF	TGTGCCAGCAGCTTAGATCCAGCGGGCAGTGAAGCTTTCTTT
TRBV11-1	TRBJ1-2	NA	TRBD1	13	CASSFSGGDGYTF	TGTGCCAGCAGCTTTTCAGGGGGTGATGGCTACACCTTC
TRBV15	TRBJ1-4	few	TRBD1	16	CATSRERTGVGEKLFF	TGTGCCACCAGCAGAGAAAGGACAGGGGTGGGCGAAAAACTGTTTTTT
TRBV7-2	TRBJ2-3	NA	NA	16	CASSLVPSGPTDTQYF	TGTGCCAGCAGCTTAGTGCCCAGCGGCCCCACAGATACGCAGTATTTT
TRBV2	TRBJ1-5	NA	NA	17	CASSEARQSYSNQPQHF	TGTGCCAGCAGTGAAGCGCGACAGTCATATAGCAATCAGCCCCAGCATTTT
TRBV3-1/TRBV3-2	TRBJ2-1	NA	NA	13	CASSQDQAGREFF	TGTGCCAGCAGCCAAGATCAGGCAGGGCGCGAGTTCTTC
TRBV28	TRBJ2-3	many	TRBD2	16	CASSTNSGRSPDTQYF	TGTGCCAGCAGTACAAATAGCGGGAGAAGCCCAGATACGCAGTATTTT
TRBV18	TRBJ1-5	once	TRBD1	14	CASSRTGVDQPQHF	TGTGCCAGCTCACGGACAGGAGTCGATCAGCCCCAGCATTTT
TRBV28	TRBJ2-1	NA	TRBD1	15	CASRIQGIGSNEQFF	TGTGCCAGCAGGATACAGGGGATTGGTAGTAATGAGCAGTTCTTC
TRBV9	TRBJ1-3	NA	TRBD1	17	CASSVFDRGSSGNTIYF	TGTGCCAGCAGCGTATTCGACAGGGGGTCCTCTGGAAACACCATATATTTT
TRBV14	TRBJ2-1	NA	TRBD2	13	CASRTSGYNEQFF	TGTGCCAGCCGGACTAGCGGCTACAATGAGCAGTTCTTC
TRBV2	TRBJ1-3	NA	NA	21	CASSEALSAGLGAGFGNTIYF	TGTGCCAGCAGTGAAGCGCTTAGTGCGGGATTGGGAGCGGGGTTTGGAAACACCATATATTTT
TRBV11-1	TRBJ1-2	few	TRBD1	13	CASSSNRGYGYTF	TGTGCCAGCAGCTCAAACAGGGGCTATGGCTACACCTTC
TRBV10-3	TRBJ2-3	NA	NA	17	CAISESNLGRGAGTQYF	TGTGCCATCAGTGAGTCGAACTTAGGCAGGGGGGCAGGTACGCAGTATTTT
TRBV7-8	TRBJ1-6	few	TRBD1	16	CASSSPAGGYNSPLHF	TGTGCCAGCAGCTCGCCTGCAGGGGGCTATAATTCACCCCTCCACTTT
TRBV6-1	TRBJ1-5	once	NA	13	CASSERFGQPQHF	TGTGCCAGCAGTGAAAGGTTCGGACAACCCCAGCATTTT
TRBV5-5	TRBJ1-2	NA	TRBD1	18	CASSSQRADRVNPRGYTF	TGTGCCAGCAGCTCCCAGCGGGCGGACAGGGTTAATCCTAGGGGCTACACCTTC
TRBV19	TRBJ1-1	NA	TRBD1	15	CASTTTGGGDTEAFF	TGTGCCAGTACCACAACAGGGGGAGGGGACACTGAAGCTTTCTTT
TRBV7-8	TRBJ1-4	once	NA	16	CASSLAKVLQGGLLFF	TGTGCCAGCAGCTTAGCGAAAGTGTTGCAGGGAGGGCTCCTGTTTTTT
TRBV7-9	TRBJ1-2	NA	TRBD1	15	CASSPGQAIHYGYTF	TGTGCCAGCAGCCCAGGACAGGCCATTCACTATGGCTACACCTTC
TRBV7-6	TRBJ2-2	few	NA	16	CASSPFQGAYTGELFF	TGTGCCAGCAGCCCATTCCAGGGCGCTTACACCGGGGAGCTGTTTTTT
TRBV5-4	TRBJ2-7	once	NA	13	CASSLDGLYEQYF	TGTGCCAGCAGCTTGGACGGACTCTACGAGCAGTACTTC
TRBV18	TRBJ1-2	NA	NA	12	CASSPGIYGYTF	TGTGCCAGCTCACCCGGGATCTATGGCTACACCTTC
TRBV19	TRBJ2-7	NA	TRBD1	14	CASSRDRIEDEQYF	TGTGCCAGTAGTAGGGACAGGATAGAAGACGAGCAGTACTTC
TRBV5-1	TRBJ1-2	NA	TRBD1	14	CASSNQRGPNGYTF	TGCGCCAGCAGTAATCAAAGGGGGCCCAATGGCTACACCTTC
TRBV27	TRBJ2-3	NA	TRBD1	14	CASSRDRGTDTQYF	TGTGCCAGCAGCCGGGACAGGGGCACAGATACGCAGTATTTT
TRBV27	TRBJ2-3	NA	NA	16	CASSSPTGTSTDTQYF	TGTGCCAGCAGTTCCCCCACAGGGACAAGCACAGATACGCAGTATTTT
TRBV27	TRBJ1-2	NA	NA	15	CASSLDIGAGYGYTF	TGTGCCAGCAGTTTAGATATAGGGGCCGGGTATGGCTACACCTTC
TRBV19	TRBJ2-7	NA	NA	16	CASLSGSSIYSYEQYF	TGTGCCAGTTTATCCGGGTCTTCAATTTATTCCTACGAGCAGTACTTC
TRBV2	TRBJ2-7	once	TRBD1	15	CASSDVNDRGYEQYF	TGTGCCAGCAGTGATGTTAACGACAGGGGCTACGAGCAGTACTTC
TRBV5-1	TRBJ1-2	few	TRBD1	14	CASSLRTGYYGYTF	TGCGCCAGCAGCTTGAGGACAGGGTACTATGGCTACACCTTC
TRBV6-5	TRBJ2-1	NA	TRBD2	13	CASCSGGRNEQFF	TGTGCCAGCTGTAGCGGGGGGCGGAATGAGCAGTTCTTC
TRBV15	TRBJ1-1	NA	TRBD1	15	CATSGTTGGDTEAFF	TGTGCCACCAGCGGGACGACAGGGGGCGACACTGAAGCTTTCTTT
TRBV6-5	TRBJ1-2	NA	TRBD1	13	CASSHRGNYGYTF	TGTGCCAGCTCCCACAGGGGAAACTATGGCTACACCTTC
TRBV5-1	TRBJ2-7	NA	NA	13	CASSLGVSYEQYF	TGCGCCAGCAGCTTGGGTGTATCCTACGAGCAGTACTTC
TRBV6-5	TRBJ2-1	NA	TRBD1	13	CASRQGVNNEQFF	TGTGCCAGCAGACAGGGGGTTAACAATGAGCAGTTCTTC
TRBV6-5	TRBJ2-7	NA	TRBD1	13	CASSLDRADEQYF	TGTGCCAGCAGTCTGGACAGGGCTGACGAGCAGTACTTC
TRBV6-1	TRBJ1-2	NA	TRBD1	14	CASSEARGQYGYTF	TGTGCCAGCAGTGAAGCGAGGGGGCAGTACGGCTACACCTTC
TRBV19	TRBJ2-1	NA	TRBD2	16	CASSTNSGRAHNEQFF	TGTGCCAGTAGTACGAATAGCGGGAGGGCCCACAATGAGCAGTTCTTC
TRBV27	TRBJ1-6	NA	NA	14	CASSLTGSNSPLHF	TGTGCCAGCAGTTTAACAGGGTCGAATTCACCCCTCCACTTT
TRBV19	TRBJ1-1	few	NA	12	CASRRGQTEAFF	TGTGCCAGTAGGCGGGGTCAGACTGAAGCTTTCTTT
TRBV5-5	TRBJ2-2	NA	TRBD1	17	CASSFVWDRVNTGELFF	TGTGCCAGCAGCTTTGTGTGGGACAGGGTGAACACCGGGGAGCTGTTTTTT